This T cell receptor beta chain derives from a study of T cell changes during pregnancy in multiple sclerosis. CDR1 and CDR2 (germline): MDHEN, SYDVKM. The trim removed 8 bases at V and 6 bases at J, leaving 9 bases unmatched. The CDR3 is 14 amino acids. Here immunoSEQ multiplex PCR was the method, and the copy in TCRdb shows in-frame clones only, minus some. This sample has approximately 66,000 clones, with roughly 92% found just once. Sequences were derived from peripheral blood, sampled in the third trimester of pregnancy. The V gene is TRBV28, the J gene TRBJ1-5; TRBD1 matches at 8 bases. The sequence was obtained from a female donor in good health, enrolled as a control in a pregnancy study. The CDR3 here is CASARQGMGQPQHF. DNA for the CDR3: TGTGCCAGCGCCCGACAGGGGATGGGTCAGCCCCAGCATTTT. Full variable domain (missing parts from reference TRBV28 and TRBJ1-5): DVKVTQSSRYLVKRTGEKVFLECVQDMDHENMFWYRQDPGLGLRLIYFSYDVKMKEKGDIPEGYSVSREKKERFSLILESASTNQTSMYLCASARQGMGQPQHFGDGTRLSIL.